Listed here are 26 T cell receptor beta chains from one sample, sequenced in a study of T cell repertoires in cytomegalovirus infection. One entry per CDR3 protein, called by TCRdb with MiXCR from the reads. Of 97,000 or so distinct CDR3 sequences in the sample, 15% to 20% were seen once. Sequencing used PBMCs. These receptors were taken from a human donor in good health (CMV status not recorded). Some clones in this sample may be carry-over from other donors' samples.

This clonotype showed up many times. This rearrangement joins TRBV7-8 to TRBJ2-5; 10 nucleotides agree with TRBD2. The ends lost 1 base at V and 5 bases at J; junction bases unmatched: 10. CDR3 length: 17 residues. CDR1 and CDR2 from the germline V gene are SGHVS and FQNEAQ. Here the CDR3 reads CASSLDWRSGGGETQYF. The CDR3 nucleotides are TGTGCCAGCAGCTTAGATTGGAGAAGCGGGGGGGGGGAGACCCAGTACTTC.

The sample holds many counts of this clonotype. CDR3 DNA sequence: TGTGCCATCAGTGGCGGCAATCACGAGCAGTACTTC. It is translated as CAISGGNHEQYF. The chain combines TRBV10-3 with TRBJ2-7, with D uncertain. Trimming cost V 4 bases and J 5 bases, with 9 bases left between them. The CDR3 is 12 amino acids. The germline V gene has CDR1 ENHRY and CDR2 SYGVKD.

At least ten counts were recorded for this clonotype. The chain carries TRBV7-8 and TRBJ1-2, with no clear D. The ends were cut back, 1 base at V and 2 bases at J, with 14 bases in the middle. The CDR3 has 16 residues. CDR1 and CDR2 (germline): SGHVS, FQNEAQ. The CDR3 reads CASSLVRHGPNYGYTF. Here the CDR3 DNA reads TGTGCCAGCAGCTTAGTTCGGCACGGACCAAACTATGGCTACACCTTC. The whole variable domain, remainder taken from reference TRBV7-8 and TRBJ1-2, is GAGVSQSPRYKVAKRGQDVALRCDPISGHVSLFWYQQALGQGPEFLTYFQNEAQLDKSGLPSDRFFAERPEGSVSTLKIQRTQQEDSAVYLCASSLVRHGPNYGYTFGSGTRLTVV.

V is TRBV5-4 and J is TRBJ1-1, with D perhaps matching TRBD1 (6 bases). The CDR3 length is 14 residues. V was pared by 4 bases and J by 4 bases, with 14 bases between. The V gene's germline CDR1 is SGHNT and CDR2 YYREEE (reference sequence). The CDR3 here is CASSELTGSTEAFF. The CDR3 bases are TGTGCCAGCAGCGAACTGACAGGTTCCACTGAAGCTTTCTTT.

The chain employs TRBV6-5 and TRBJ2-1, with D possibly TRBD2 on 6 matching bases. Looked up from germline, CDR1 is MNHEY and CDR2 is SVGAGI. CDR3 length equals 11 residues. Trimming took 2 bases from V and 13 from J, leaving 9 bases between them. CDR3 nucleotide sequence: TGTGCCAGCAGTTACGGGCGGGGACAGTTCTTC. This translates into CASSYGRGQFF.

The chain couples TRBV7-2 to TRBJ1-1; the D gene is possibly TRBD1 (5 bases). Trimming pared 5 bases from V and 4 bases from J, leaving 17 bases between. In germline, CDR1 is SGHTA, CDR2 FQGNSA. CDR3 length: 15 amino acids. The CDR3 DNA sequence: TGTGCCAGCAGCCCAGCAACCAGGGTGGGCACTGAAGCTTTCTTT. Protein sequence: CASSPATRVGTEAFF.

V usage is TRBV14 and J usage is TRBJ2-1; D gene unclear. Trimming stripped 4 bases from V and 7 bases from J, with 20 bases between. Germline V gene data show CDR1 as SGHDN and CDR2 as FVKESK. The CDR3 runs 16 residues. Here the CDR3 reads CASSLKGRALGNEQFF. Written as DNA, the CDR3 is TGTGCCAGCAGCCTGAAGGGAAGGGCCCTTGGAAATGAGCAGTTCTTC.

This clonotype showed up many times. The chain combines TRBV20-1 with TRBJ2-5; D is undetermined. V lost 0 bases to trimming and J lost 5 bases, with 7 bases between them. Germline-derived CDR1 and CDR2 are DFQATT and SNEGSKA (reference sequence). The CDR3 spans 12 residues. Here the CDR3 reads CSAREVGETQYF. CDR3 nucleotide sequence: TGCAGTGCTAGAGAGGTTGGCGAGACCCAGTACTTC.

There are many counts of this clonotype. V usage is TRBV29-1 and J usage is TRBJ1-1; 8 nucleotides line up with TRBD1. The CDR3 spans 14 residues. V was pared by 6 bases and J by 4 bases, with 10 bases of the junction left unmatched. Germline V gene sequence: CDR1 SQVTM, CDR2 ANQGSEA. The CDR3 reads CSVTDTGGVTEAFF. CDR3 sequence (DNA): TGCAGCGTGACCGATACAGGGGGAGTCACTGAAGCTTTCTTT.

By share, this clonotype ranks as medium-sized. This chain connects TRBV7-2 to TRBJ2-3, with 8 bases fitting TRBD2. Germline CDR1 and CDR2: SGHTA and FQGNSA. The J segment lost 3 bases and the V segment lost 0 bases, leaving 2 bases of the junction unmatched. CDR3 length: 15 amino acids. This CDR3 reads CASSLARGETDTQYF. CDR3 nucleotides: TGTGCCAGCAGCTTAGCGCGGGGGGAAACAGATACGCAGTATTTT. Full variable domain (remainder filled in from reference TRBV7-2 and TRBJ2-3): GAGVSQSPSNKVTEKGKDVELRCDPISGHTALYWYRQSLGQGLEFLIYFQGNSAPDKSGLPSDRFSAERTGGSVSTLTIQRTQQEDSAVYLCASSLARGETDTQYFGPGTRLTVL.

Ten or more counts support this clonotype. The V call is TRBV28, the J call TRBJ1-2; D is perhaps TRBD1 (6 bases). This CDR3 spans 16 amino acids. Germline CDR1 MDHEN, CDR2 SYDVKM. Trimming left V 5 bases short and J 3 bases short, with 19 bases between. CDR3 in DNA: TGTGCCAGCAGTCCGCCCAACAGGGCGGGGGACTATGGCTACACCTTC. Protein product: CASSPPNRAGDYGYTF.

This clonotype was recorded many times. The genes are TRBV7-2 and TRBJ2-2, with TRBD1 matching 9 bases. This CDR3 is 15 amino acids long. The ends lost 3 bases at V and 2 bases at J; junction bases unmatched: 1. Germline V gene data show CDR1 as SGHTA and CDR2 as FQGNSA. The CDR3 protein is CASSLTGGNTGELFF. In nucleotides, the CDR3 is TGTGCCAGCAGCTTGACAGGGGGAAACACCGGGGAGCTGTTTTTT.

In this sample, this clonotype turned up a few times. This chain joins TRBV19 and TRBJ1-1; D remains ambiguous. The V end was cut by 7 bases, the J end by 11 bases, with 20 bases between. The CDR3 runs 13 residues. The V gene's germline CDR1 is LNHDA and CDR2 SQIVND (reference sequence). CDR3 protein: CASKDVGNGWAFF. As DNA, the CDR3 is TGTGCCAGTAAGGACGTAGGGAACGGCTGGGCTTTCTTT.

This chain uses TRBV20-1 with TRBJ1-6; D is ambiguous. The CDR3 loop spans 15 amino acids. Germline CDR1 DFQATT, CDR2 SNEGSKA (reference sequence). The V and J ends lost 0 bases and 0 bases respectively, with 6 bases between them. The CDR3 protein is CSARDQSSYNSPLHF. The CDR3, as DNA: TGCAGTGCTAGAGATCAGAGCTCCTATAATTCACCCCTCCACTTT.

The V and J genes are TRBV20-1 and TRBJ2-6; D gene uncertain. Trimming shortened V by 1 base and J by 0 bases, and 10 bases separated the two germline ends. The CDR3 has 16 amino acids. Germline V CDR1 and CDR2: DFQATT, SNEGSKA (reference sequence). In nucleotides, the CDR3 is TGCAGTGCTAGAGGGGATACCTACTCTGGGGCCAACGTCCTGACTTTC. Translating gives CSARGDTYSGANVLTF.

This clonotype has more than one count but fewer than ten. The V and J genes are TRBV19 and TRBJ2-1; D may be TRBD1 (5 bases). CDR1 is LNHDA, CDR2 SQIVND, per germline (reference sequence). V lost 5 bases to trimming and J lost 10 bases, with 12 bases between them. There are 12 residues in the CDR3. In nucleotides, the CDR3 is TGTGCCAGTAGTGGGTCAGGGAAGGAGCAGTTCTTC. Protein sequence: CASSGSGKEQFF.

Ten or more counts support this clonotype. The chain carries TRBV5-1 and TRBJ1-1; 7 bases agree with TRBD1. From germline, CDR1 is SGHRS and CDR2 YFSETQ. The CDR3 has 13 residues. Losses at the gene ends were 4 bases for V and 4 bases for J; bases not matched to a gene: 4. The chain's CDR3 is CASSLKGATEAFF. Here the CDR3 DNA reads TGCGCCAGCAGCCTTAAGGGGGCCACTGAAGCTTTCTTT.

This clonotype was seen only a few times. This sequence joins TRBV11-2 and TRBJ2-2, with 9 nucleotides matching TRBD1. Germline assignment: CDR1 SGHAT and CDR2 FQNNGV. CDR3 size: 18 residues. The trim removed 6 bases at V and 3 bases at J, leaving 14 bases unmatched. CDR3 DNA sequence: TGTGCCAGCAGTCTAAGGTCTCAACGGACAGGGGACACCGGGGAGCTGTTTTTT. It is translated as CASSLRSQRTGDTGELFF.

This clonotype was recorded many times. V is TRBV7-2 and J is TRBJ1-2; 12 bases are shared with TRBD1. From germline, CDR1 is SGHTA and CDR2 FQGNSA. This CDR3 has 17 amino acids. The ends lost 4 bases at V and 4 bases at J; junction bases unmatched: 10. The CDR3 loop reads CASSSAGTGGAGYGYTF. In DNA, the CDR3 is TGTGCCAGCAGCTCCGCCGGGACAGGGGGCGCCGGCTATGGCTACACCTTC. Together with reference TRBV7-2 and TRBJ1-2, the CDR3 gives the full variable domain: GAGVSQSPSNKVTEKGKDVELRCDPISGHTALYWYRQSLGQGLEFLIYFQGNSAPDKSGLPSDRFSAERTGGSVSTLTIQRTQQEDSAVYLCASSSAGTGGAGYGYTFGSGTRLTVV.

Details on this clonotype: A read error may produce the germline difference seen at one junction end. The V gene is TRBV4-1, the J gene TRBJ2-6; D might be TRBD1 (6 bases). Per the germline V gene, CDR1 is MGHRA and CDR2 is YSYEKL. This CDR3 has 17 amino acids. The CDR3 sequence: CASSQDGQLSGTNVLTF. The CDR3 DNA follows: TGCGCCAGCAGCCAAGACGGACAGCTCTCTGGGACCAACGTCCTGACTTTC.

The sample holds many counts of this clonotype. V usage is TRBV7-8 and J usage is TRBJ1-2; maybe TRBD1 (6 bases). This CDR3 contains 15 residues. Germline V gene sequence: CDR1 SGHVS, CDR2 FQNEAQ. The V end was cut by 5 bases, the J end by 4 bases, with 17 bases between. CDR3 region: CASSTHRVTGYGYTF. CDR3 DNA sequence: TGTGCCAGCAGCACCCACAGGGTAACTGGCTATGGCTACACCTTC.

This clonotype appeared a few times. The rearrangement links TRBV5-4 to TRBJ2-1; 9 bases align to TRBD2. V gave up 3 bases and J gave up 8 bases; unmatched junction bases: 3. The CDR3 contains 13 residues. Germline CDR1 reads SGHNT; CDR2 reads YYREEE (reference sequence). CDR3 amino acids: CASSSRTSDEQFF. As DNA, the CDR3 is TGTGCCAGCAGCTCCAGGACTAGCGATGAGCAGTTCTTC. Drawing the rest from reference TRBV5-4 and TRBJ2-1, the complete variable domain is ETGVTQSPTHLIKTRGQQVTLRCSSQSGHNTVSWYQQALGQGPQFIFQYYREEENGRGNFPPRFSGLQFPNYSSELNVNALELDDSALYLCASSSRTSDEQFFGPGTRLTVL.

This clonotype has a handful of counts. V gene TRBV28 combines with J gene TRBJ1-3, with a tentative D call TRBD1 (6 bases). This CDR3 contains 17 residues. The V end was cut by 7 bases, the J end by 0 bases, with 19 bases between. CDR1 and CDR2 from the germline V gene are MDHEN and SYDVKM. The CDR3 DNA is TGTGCCAGCACCCCCGGACAGCTTAAACACTCTGGAAACACCATATATTTT. It is translated as CASTPGQLKHSGNTIYF. The full variable domain, in which reference TRBV28 and TRBJ1-3 provide the parts outside the CDR3, is DVKVTQSSRYLVKRTGEKVFLECVQDMDHENMFWYRQDPGLGLRLIYFSYDVKMKEKGDIPEGYSVSREKKERFSLILESASTNQTSMYLCASTPGQLKHSGNTIYFGEGSWLTVV.

This clonotype was counted many times. This sequence joins TRBV11-2 and TRBJ2-7, with D uncertain. CDR1 SGHAT and CDR2 FQNNGV come from the germline V gene. The CDR3 runs 13 residues. Trimming took 6 bases from V and 0 from J, leaving 9 bases between them. CDR3 coding DNA: TGTGCCAGCAGACGTGACATCTCCTACGAGCAGTACTTC. Translating gives CASRRDISYEQYF.

This clonotype was seen ten or more times. The rearrangement links TRBV6-4 to TRBJ2-1, with 9 nucleotides matching TRBD1. CDR1 is MRHNA and CDR2 is SNTAGT in the germline V gene. The CDR3 covers 15 residues. After removal of 6 bases from V and 7 bases from J, the junction contained 10 bases not matched to a gene. The CDR3 sequence is CASSAGTGKRNEQFF. The CDR3 bases are TGTGCCAGCAGCGCGGGGACAGGGAAAAGGAATGAGCAGTTCTTC.

This clonotype has a count of ten or more. The chain carries TRBV7-2 and TRBJ2-5; no clear D gene. The CDR3 covers 13 residues. V shed 5 bases and J shed 2 bases, with 9 bases lying between them. In germline, CDR1 is SGHTA, CDR2 FQGNSA. CDR3 residues: CASSTAIQETQYF. DNA of the CDR3: TGTGCCAGCAGCACGGCGATACAAGAGACCCAGTACTTC.